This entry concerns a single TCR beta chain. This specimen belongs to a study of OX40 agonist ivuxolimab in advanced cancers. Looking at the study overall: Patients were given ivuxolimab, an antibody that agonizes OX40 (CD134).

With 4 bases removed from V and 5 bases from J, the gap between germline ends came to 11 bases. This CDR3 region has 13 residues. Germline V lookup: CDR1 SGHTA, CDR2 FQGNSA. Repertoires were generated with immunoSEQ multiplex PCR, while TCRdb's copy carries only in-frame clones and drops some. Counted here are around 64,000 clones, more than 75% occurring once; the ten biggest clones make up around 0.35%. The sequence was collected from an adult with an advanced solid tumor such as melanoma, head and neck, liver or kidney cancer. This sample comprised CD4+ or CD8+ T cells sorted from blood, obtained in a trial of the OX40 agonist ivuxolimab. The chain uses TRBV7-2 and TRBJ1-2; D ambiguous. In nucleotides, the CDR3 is TGTGCCAGCAGCTCACTAACTTGGTATGGCTACACCTTC. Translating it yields CASSSLTWYGYTF.